Listed below are T cell receptor beta chains from one sample, sequenced in a study of cytomegalovirus exposure and HLA in healthy donors. Clones were read by immunoSEQ multiplex PCR, and TCRdb kept only the in-frame ones, dropping some. The sample holds 150,000 to 200,000 clones; around nine tenths are singletons and the top ten take about 1.5%. Material for sequencing was PBMCs. The receptors shown here come from a woman aged 30 to 39 in good health and CMV-seronegative. Each CDR3 is given with its conserved first and last residue. A D gene is named only where the DNA matches it firmly. Clone size is given for some rows only: seen once, a few or many times, or a class if the clone is expanded.

clone_size	d_call	j_call	v_call	cdr3_aa	cdr3_nt
.	.	TRBJ2-7	TRBV2	CASRQGRQYF	TGTGCCAGCAGGCAGGGGCGGCAGTACTTC
.	.	TRBJ1-5	TRBV4-1	CASSQRDIGPPNQPQHF	TGCGCCAGCAGCCAACGGGACATAGGTCCTCCAAATCAGCCCCAGCATTTT
.	TRBD2	TRBJ2-5	TRBV29-1	CSAGDGTSGGETQYF	TGCAGCGCTGGTGATGGGACTAGCGGGGGAGAGACCCAGTACTTC
once	.	TRBJ2-3	TRBV27	CASSPGGLTDTQYF	TGTGCCAGCAGTCCTGGGGGCCTCACAGATACGCAGTATTTT
.	.	TRBJ1-5	TRBV10-3	CAISQISNQPQHF	TGTGCCATCAGTCAGATTAGCAATCAGCCCCAGCATTTT
.	TRBD1	TRBJ1-2	TRBV6-5	CASSPTGGNGYTF	TGTGCCAGCAGTCCAACAGGGGGCAATGGCTACACCTTC
.	TRBD2	TRBJ2-7	TRBV4-2	CASSQELLAVYEQYF	TGTGCCAGCAGCCAAGAACTCCTAGCGGTATACGAGCAGTACTTC
.	TRBD2	TRBJ2-5	TRBV9	CASGLSGGAGETQYF	TGTGCCAGCGGGTTATCGGGGGGGGCAGGGGAGACCCAGTACTTC
.	.	TRBJ1-2	TRBV6-6	CASNTGNYGYTF	TGTGCCAGCAATACAGGGAACTATGGCTACACCTTC
.	.	TRBJ1-1	TRBV6-5	CASSYSLGANEAFF	TGTGCCAGCAGTTATTCGCTAGGCGCCAATGAAGCTTTCTTT
.	.	TRBJ2-3	TRBV6-6	CASSYGQTGRTDTQYF	TGTGCCAGCAGTTACGGACAGACGGGCCGGACAGATACGCAGTATTTT
.	TRBD1	TRBJ2-2	TRBV7-7	CASSSSGTGGVGTGELFF	TGTGCTAGCAGCTCGTCCGGGACAGGGGGCGTTGGCACCGGGGAGCTGTTTTTT
.	.	TRBJ2-7	TRBV19	CATQTVNHEQYF	TGTGCCACCCAGACAGTTAACCACGAGCAGTACTTC
.	.	TRBJ2-5	TRBV7-7	CASSTRTPRGQETQYF	TGTGCTAGCAGCACCCGGACCCCTCGGGGCCAAGAGACCCAGTACTTC
once	TRBD2	TRBJ2-1	TRBV5-1	CASSLGPSGGINEQFF	TGCGCCAGCAGCTTGGGCCCTAGCGGGGGGATCAATGAGCAGTTCTTC
.	TRBD2	TRBJ2-1	TRBV11-2	CASSLTSGGAHNEQFF	TGTGCCAGCAGCTTAACCAGCGGGGGGGCCCACAATGAGCAGTTCTTC
few	TRBD2	TRBJ2-5	TRBV6-1	CASTVGTSGAETQYF	TGTGCCAGCACCGTCGGGACTAGCGGGGCAGAGACCCAGTACTTC
few	TRBD1	TRBJ1-5	TRBV19	CASSIRGTYQPQHF	TGTGCCAGTAGTATCAGGGGGACCTATCAGCCCCAGCATTTT
once	TRBD2	TRBJ2-3	TRBV5-1	CASSLLPAGGDTQYF	TGCGCCAGCAGCCTTCTCCCGGCGGGGGGAGATACGCAGTATTTT
.	.	TRBJ2-7	TRBV6-1	CASSDVRRRGNYEQYF	TGTGCCAGCAGTGATGTTCGACGCCGGGGGAACTACGAGCAGTACTTC
.	.	TRBJ2-3	TRBV10-1	CASTARLTDTQYF	TGCGCCAGCACCGCGAGACTCACAGATACGCAGTATTTT
.	TRBD1	TRBJ2-2	TRBV27	CASTQDRAATGELFF	TGTGCCAGCACCCAAGACAGGGCTGCAACCGGGGAGCTGTTTTTT
.	TRBD1	TRBJ1-1	TRBV4-3	CASSQDLRGRLAEAFF	TGCGCCAGCAGCCAAGATTTGAGGGGGCGTCTCGCTGAAGCTTTCTTT
once	.	TRBJ2-6	TRBV19	CASSRITFSGANVLTF	TGTGCCAGTAGTCGAATCACATTCTCTGGGGCCAACGTCCTGACTTTC
once	.	TRBJ2-2	TRBV27	CASSDRQGGLGTGELFF	TGTGCCAGCAGTGATCGACAGGGAGGATTGGGGACCGGGGAGCTGTTTTTT
.	TRBD2	TRBJ2-1	TRBV5-6	CASSFPSGGANEQFF	TGTGCCAGCAGCTTTCCCAGCGGGGGGGCTAATGAGCAGTTCTTC
.	.	TRBJ1-5	TRBV6-6	CASSYTSNQPQHF	TGTGCCAGCAGCTATACTAGCAATCAGCCCCAGCATTTT
.	.	TRBJ2-3	TRBV18	CASSPDLSGTLVDTQYF	TGTGCCAGCTCCCCTGACCTTAGCGGTACTTTAGTGGATACGCAGTATTTT
.	TRBD1	TRBJ2-4	TRBV4-1	CASSPRDSKNIQYF	TGCGCCAGCAGCCCCCGGGACAGCAAAAACATTCAGTACTTC
.	TRBD1	TRBJ2-5	TRBV30	CAWRGGKETQYF	TGTGCCTGGAGAGGGGGCAAGGAGACCCAGTACTTC
.	TRBD2	TRBJ2-3	TRBV6-6	CASHSGRGTDTQYF	TGTGCCAGCCATAGCGGGCGCGGAACAGATACGCAGTATTTT
once	TRBD1	TRBJ2-7	TRBV29-1	CSVADWDRGNEQYF	TGCAGCGTTGCTGATTGGGACAGGGGAAACGAGCAGTACTTC
.	.	TRBJ1-1	TRBV4-1	CASSQDSFEAFF	TGCGCCAGCAGCCAAGACAGTTTTGAAGCTTTCTTT
once	.	TRBJ2-1	TRBV7-2	CASSPLVGGYNEQFF	TGTGCCAGCAGCCCCTTGGTGGGGGGTTACAATGAGCAGTTCTTC
.	.	TRBJ2-3	TRBV6-5	CASSYGGATDTQYF	TGTGCCAGCAGTTACGGGGGGGCCACAGATACGCAGTATTTT
.	.	TRBJ1-1	TRBV14	CASNLGGANTEAFF	TGTGCCAGCAACCTCGGGGGGGCGAACACTGAAGCTTTCTTT
.	.	TRBJ2-2	TRBV5-4	CATNSPTNTGELFF	TGTGCCACCAATAGCCCAACGAACACCGGGGAGCTGTTTTTT
.	.	TRBJ2-2	TRBV5-4	CASSFLATGELFF	TGTGCCAGCAGCTTCTTAGCTACCGGGGAGCTGTTTTTT
once	.	TRBJ1-2	TRBV6-5	CASSYEADYGYTF	TGTGCCAGCAGTTACGAGGCTGACTATGGCTACACCTTC
.	TRBD1	TRBJ2-7	TRBV7-9	CASSARTGGNEQYF	TGTGCCAGCAGCGCTAGGACAGGGGGCAACGAGCAGTACTTC
few	.	TRBJ1-2	TRBV19	CASSQVPRDRSYGYTF	TGTGCCAGTAGTCAAGTCCCCAGGGATCGAAGCTATGGCTACACCTTC
.	.	TRBJ1-5	TRBV2	CASRGGSGSQPQHF	TGTGCCAGCAGGGGAGGCAGCGGGTCTCAGCCCCAGCATTTT
.	TRBD2	TRBJ2-3	TRBV6-5	CASSYGRGDTQYF	TGTGCCAGCAGTTACGGGCGGGGGGATACGCAGTATTTT
.	.	TRBJ1-5	TRBV19	CASSARGLGQPQHF	TGTGCCAGTAGTGCTCGGGGGTTAGGTCAGCCCCAGCATTTT
.	.	TRBJ1-2	TRBV6-5	CASSYFGGEAGGYTF	TGTGCCAGCAGTTACTTCGGGGGTGAAGCGGGTGGCTACACCTTC
once	TRBD1	TRBJ2-2	TRBV25-1	CASSQGDRVSSGELFF	TGTGCCAGCAGCCAAGGGGACAGGGTGTCATCCGGGGAGCTGTTTTTT
.	.	TRBJ2-4	TRBV6-1	CASSLLWGQKNIQYF	TGTGCCAGCAGCCTCCTGTGGGGGCAGAAAAACATTCAGTACTTC
.	.	TRBJ1-5	TRBV4-2	CASSQDWLAGDQPQHF	TGTGCCAGCAGCCAAGATTGGTTGGCGGGTGATCAGCCCCAGCATTTT
.	.	TRBJ2-5	TRBV14	CASSHYKLQETQYF	TGTGCCAGCAGCCATTATAAGCTTCAAGAGACCCAGTACTTC
.	.	TRBJ2-3	TRBV5-1	CASSLDYTDTQYF	TGCGCCAGCAGCTTAGACTACACAGATACGCAGTATTTT
.	.	TRBJ2-7	TRBV19	CASSIGSRDEQYF	TGTGCCAGTAGTATCGGGTCCAGGGACGAGCAGTACTTC